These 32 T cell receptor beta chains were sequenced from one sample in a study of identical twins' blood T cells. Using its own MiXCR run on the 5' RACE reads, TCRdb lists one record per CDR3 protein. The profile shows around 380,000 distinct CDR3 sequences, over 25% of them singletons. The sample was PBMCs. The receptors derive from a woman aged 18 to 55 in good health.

CDR3 protein: CASVKDRAQETQYF. The CDR3 nucleotides are TGTGCTAGTGTTAAGGACAGGGCCCAAGAGACCCAGTACTTC. The J gene is TRBJ2-5, the V gene TRBV12-5; TRBD1 matches at 8 bases. After removal of 7 bases from V and 1 base from J, the junction contained 5 bases not matched to a gene. From germline, CDR1 is LGHNT and CDR2 FRNRAP. The CDR3 runs to 14 residues.

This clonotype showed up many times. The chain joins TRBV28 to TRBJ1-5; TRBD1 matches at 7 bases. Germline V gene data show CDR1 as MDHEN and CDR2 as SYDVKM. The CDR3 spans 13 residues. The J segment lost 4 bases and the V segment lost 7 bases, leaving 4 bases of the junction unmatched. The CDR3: CASKLQGNQPQHF. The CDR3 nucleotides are TGTGCCAGCAAATTACAGGGGAATCAGCCCCAGCATTTT.

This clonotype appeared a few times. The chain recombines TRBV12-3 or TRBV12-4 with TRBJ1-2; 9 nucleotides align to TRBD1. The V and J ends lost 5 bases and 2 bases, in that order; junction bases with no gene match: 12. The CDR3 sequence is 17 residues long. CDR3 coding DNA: TGTGCCAGCAGTACCATCCGGGACAGGGAGATCAACTATGGCTACACCTTC. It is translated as CASSTIRDREINYGYTF.

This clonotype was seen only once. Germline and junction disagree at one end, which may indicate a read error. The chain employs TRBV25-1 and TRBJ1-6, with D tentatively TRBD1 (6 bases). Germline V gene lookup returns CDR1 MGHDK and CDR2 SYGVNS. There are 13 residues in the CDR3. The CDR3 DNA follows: TGTGCCAGCCTGGGGGCAGCGAATTCACCCCTCTACTTT. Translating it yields CASLGAANSPLYF.

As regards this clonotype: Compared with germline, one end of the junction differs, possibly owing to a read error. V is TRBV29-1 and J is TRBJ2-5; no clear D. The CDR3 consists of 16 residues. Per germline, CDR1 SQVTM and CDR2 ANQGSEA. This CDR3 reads CSVEVWASKDSESQYF. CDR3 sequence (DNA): TGCAGCGTTGAAGTGTGGGCTTCTAAGGATTCAGAGTCCCAGTACTTC.

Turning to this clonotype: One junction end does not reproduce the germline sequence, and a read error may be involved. This chain's CDR3 is CASLSYIRDTKAFF. The CDR3 bases are TGTGCCAGCCTTAGCTATATTCGGGACACTAAAGCTTTCTTT. This chain links TRBV2 with TRBJ1-1; TRBD1 might be the D (6 bases). Germline V lookup: CDR1 SNHLY, CDR2 FYNNEI. CDR3 length: 14 residues.

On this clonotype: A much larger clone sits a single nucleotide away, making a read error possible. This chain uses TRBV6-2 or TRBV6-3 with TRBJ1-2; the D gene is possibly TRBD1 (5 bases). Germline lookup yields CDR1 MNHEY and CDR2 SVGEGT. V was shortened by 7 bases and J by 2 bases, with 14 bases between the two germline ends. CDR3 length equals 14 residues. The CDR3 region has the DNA TGTGCCAGCATTGGGTCGACAGCCAACTATGGCTACACCTTC. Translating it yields CASIGSTANYGYTF.

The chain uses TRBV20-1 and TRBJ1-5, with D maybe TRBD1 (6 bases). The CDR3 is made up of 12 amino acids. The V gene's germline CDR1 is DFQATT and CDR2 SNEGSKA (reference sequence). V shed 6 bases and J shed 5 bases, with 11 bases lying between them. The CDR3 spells CSANREDQPQHF. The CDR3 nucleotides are TGCAGTGCAAACAGGGAGGATCAGCCCCAGCATTTT.

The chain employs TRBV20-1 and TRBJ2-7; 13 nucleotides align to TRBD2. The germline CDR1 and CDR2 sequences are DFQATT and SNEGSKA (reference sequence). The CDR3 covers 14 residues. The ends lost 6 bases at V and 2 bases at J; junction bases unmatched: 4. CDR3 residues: CSATTSGRPYEQYF. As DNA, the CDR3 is TGCAGTGCGACGACTAGCGGGAGGCCCTACGAGCAGTACTTC.

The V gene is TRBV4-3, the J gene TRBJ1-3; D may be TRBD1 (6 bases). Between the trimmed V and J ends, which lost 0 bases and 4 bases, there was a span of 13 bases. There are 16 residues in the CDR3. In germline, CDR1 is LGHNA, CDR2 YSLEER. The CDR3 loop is CASSQDRTARGNTIYF. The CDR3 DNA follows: TGCGCCAGCAGCCAAGATAGGACAGCTAGAGGAAACACCATATATTTT.

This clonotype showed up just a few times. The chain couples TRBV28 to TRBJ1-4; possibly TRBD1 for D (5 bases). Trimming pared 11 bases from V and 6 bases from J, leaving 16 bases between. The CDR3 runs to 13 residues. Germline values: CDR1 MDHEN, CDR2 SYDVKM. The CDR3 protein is CAVARETYEKLFF. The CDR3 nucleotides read TGTGCCGTTGCCAGGGAGACCTATGAAAAACTGTTTTTT.

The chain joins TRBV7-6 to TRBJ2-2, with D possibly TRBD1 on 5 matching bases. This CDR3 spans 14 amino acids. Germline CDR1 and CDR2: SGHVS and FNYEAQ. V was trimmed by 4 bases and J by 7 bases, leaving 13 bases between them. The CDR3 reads CASSYRSSGGELFF. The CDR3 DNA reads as TGTGCCAGCAGCTACAGGTCCAGTGGCGGGGAGCTGTTTTTT.

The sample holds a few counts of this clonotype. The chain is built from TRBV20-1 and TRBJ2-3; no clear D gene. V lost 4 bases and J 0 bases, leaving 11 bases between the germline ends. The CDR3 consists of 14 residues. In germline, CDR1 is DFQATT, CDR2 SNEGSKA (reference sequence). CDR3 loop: CSAILPPSTDTQYF. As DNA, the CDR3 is TGCAGTGCTATACTCCCGCCTAGCACAGATACGCAGTATTTT.

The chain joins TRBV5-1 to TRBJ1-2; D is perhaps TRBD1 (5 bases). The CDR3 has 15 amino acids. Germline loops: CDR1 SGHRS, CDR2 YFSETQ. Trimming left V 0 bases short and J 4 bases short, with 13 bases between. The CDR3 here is CASSLEPGTIYGYTF. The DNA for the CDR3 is TGCGCCAGCAGCTTGGAACCAGGGACCATCTATGGCTACACCTTC.

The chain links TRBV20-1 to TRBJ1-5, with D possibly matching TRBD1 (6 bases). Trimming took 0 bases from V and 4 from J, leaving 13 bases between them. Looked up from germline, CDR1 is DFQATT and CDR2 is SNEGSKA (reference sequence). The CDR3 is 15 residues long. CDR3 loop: CSARDWGGTNQPQHF. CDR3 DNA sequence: TGCAGTGCTAGAGATTGGGGGGGGACAAATCAGCCCCAGCATTTT.

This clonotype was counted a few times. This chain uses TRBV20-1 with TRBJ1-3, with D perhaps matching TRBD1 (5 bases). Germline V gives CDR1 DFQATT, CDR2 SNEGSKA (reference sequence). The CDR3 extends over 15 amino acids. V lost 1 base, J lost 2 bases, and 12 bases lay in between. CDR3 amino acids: CSARGIDRPGNTIYF. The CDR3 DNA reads TGCAGTGCTAGAGGGATAGACAGACCTGGAAACACCATATATTTT.

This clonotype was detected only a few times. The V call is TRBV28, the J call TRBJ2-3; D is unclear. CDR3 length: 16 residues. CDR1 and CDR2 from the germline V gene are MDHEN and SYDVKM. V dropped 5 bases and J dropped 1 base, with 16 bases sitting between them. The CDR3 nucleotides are TGTGCCAGCAGTCTACCTCAACGGAGCGGCACAGATACGCAGTATTTT. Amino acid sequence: CASSLPQRSGTDTQYF.

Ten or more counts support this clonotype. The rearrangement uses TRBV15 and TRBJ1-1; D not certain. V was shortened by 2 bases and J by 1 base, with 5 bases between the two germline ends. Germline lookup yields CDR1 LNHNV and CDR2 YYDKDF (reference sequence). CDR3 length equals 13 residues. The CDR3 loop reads CATSRMANTEAFF. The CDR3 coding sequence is TGTGCCACCAGCAGAATGGCGAACACTGAAGCTTTCTTT.

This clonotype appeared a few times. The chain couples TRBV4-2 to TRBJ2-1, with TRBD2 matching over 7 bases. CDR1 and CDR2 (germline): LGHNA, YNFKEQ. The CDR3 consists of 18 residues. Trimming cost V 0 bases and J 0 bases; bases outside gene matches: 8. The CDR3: CASSQEVLVAGSYNEQFF. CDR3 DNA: TGTGCCAGCAGCCAAGAAGTATTGGTAGCGGGCTCCTACAATGAGCAGTTCTTC.

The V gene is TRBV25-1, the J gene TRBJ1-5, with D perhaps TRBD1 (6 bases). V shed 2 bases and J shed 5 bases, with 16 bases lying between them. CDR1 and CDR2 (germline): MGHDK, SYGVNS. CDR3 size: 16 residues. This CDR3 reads CASSEGGFMADQPQHF. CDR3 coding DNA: TGTGCCAGCAGTGAAGGGGGCTTTATGGCGGATCAGCCCCAGCATTTT.

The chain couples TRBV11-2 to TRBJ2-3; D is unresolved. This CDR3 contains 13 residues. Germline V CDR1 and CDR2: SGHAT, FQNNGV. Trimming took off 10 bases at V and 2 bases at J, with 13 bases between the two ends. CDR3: CATGVKFTDTQYF. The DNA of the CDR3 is TGTGCCACTGGGGTTAAATTCACAGATACGCAGTATTTT.

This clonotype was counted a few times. DNA of the CDR3: TGTGCCAGCACACTAGACAGGTCGGACACCGGGGAGCTGTTTTTT. This sequence encodes CASTLDRSDTGELFF. This sequence joins TRBV2 and TRBJ2-2, with D tentatively TRBD1 (6 bases). Germline assignment: CDR1 SNHLY and CDR2 FYNNEI. The length of the CDR3 is 15 residues. V was pared by 7 bases and J by 3 bases, with 15 bases between. Based on the CDR3 plus reference TRBV2 and TRBJ2-2, the full variable domain is EPEVTQTPSHQVTQMGQEVILRCVPISNHLYFYWYRQILGQKVEFLVSFYNNEISEKSEIFDDQFSVERPDGSNFTLKIRSTKLEDSAMYFCASTLDRSDTGELFFGEGSRLTVL.

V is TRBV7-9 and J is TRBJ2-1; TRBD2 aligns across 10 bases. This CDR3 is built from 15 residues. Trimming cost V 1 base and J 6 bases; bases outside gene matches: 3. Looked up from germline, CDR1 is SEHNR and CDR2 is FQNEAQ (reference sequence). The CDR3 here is CASSLVAGGRNEQFF. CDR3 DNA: TGTGCCAGCAGCTTAGTAGCGGGAGGTCGCAATGAGCAGTTCTTC.

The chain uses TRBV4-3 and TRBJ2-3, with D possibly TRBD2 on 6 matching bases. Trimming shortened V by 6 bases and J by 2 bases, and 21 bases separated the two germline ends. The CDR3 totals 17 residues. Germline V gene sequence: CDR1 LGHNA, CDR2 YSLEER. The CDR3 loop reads CASSPRRRAGITDTQYF. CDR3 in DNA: TGCGCCAGCAGTCCAAGAAGGAGGGCCGGGATCACAGATACGCAGTATTTT.

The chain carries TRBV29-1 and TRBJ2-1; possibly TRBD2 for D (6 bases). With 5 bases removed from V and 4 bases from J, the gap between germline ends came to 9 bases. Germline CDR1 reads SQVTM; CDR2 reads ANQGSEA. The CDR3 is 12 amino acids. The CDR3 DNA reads TGCAGCGTTTCCGGGACTTACAATGAGCAGTTCTTC. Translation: CSVSGTYNEQFF.

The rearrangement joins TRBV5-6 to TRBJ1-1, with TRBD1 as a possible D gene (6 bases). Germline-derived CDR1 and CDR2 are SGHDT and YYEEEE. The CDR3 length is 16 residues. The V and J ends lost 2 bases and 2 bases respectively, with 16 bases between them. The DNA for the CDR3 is TGTGCCAGCAGCTTCGCTTTAGGGACAACAAACACTGAAGCTTTCTTT. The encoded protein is CASSFALGTTNTEAFF.

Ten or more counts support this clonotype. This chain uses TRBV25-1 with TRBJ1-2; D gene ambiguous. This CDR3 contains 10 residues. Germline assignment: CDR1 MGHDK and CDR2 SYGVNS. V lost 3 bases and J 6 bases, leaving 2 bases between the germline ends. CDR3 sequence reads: CASSDHGYTF. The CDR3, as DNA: TGTGCCAGCAGTGATCATGGCTACACCTTC.

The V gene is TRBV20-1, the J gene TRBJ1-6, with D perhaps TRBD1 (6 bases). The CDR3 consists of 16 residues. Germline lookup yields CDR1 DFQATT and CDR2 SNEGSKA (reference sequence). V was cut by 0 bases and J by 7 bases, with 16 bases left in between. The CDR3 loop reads CSARDMGGPWNSPLHF. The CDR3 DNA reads TGCAGTGCTAGAGATATGGGGGGCCCATGGAATTCACCCCTCCACTTT.

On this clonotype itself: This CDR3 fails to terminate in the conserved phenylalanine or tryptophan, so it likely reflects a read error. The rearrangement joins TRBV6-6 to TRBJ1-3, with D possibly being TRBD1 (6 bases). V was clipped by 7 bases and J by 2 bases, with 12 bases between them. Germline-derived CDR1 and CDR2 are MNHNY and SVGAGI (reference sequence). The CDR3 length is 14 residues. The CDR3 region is CASILQGTGNTIYS. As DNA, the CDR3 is TGTGCCAGCATTTTACAGGGTACTGGAAACACCATATATTCT.

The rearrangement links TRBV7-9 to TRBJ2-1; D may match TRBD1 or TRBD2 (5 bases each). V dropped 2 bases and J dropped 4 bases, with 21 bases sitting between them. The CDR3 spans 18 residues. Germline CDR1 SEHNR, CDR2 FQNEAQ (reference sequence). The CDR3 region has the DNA TGTGCCAGCAGCTTACGTCCGGGGCCCAAGGGATTGTACAATGAGCAGTTCTTC. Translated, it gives CASSLRPGPKGLYNEQFF.

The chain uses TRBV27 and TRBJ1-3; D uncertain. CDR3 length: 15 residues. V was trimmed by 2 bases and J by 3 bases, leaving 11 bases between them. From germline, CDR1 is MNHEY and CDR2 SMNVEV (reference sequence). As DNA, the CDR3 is TGTGCCAGCAGTTTAGTGGGGAGAGGTGGAAACACCATATATTTT. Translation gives CASSLVGRGGNTIYF.

The CDR3 DNA follows: TGCAGTGCCCCCCGACTAGAGCCTTTGACAGATACGCAGTATTTT. Translated: CSAPRLEPLTDTQYF. The chain uses TRBV20-1 and TRBJ2-3; D might be TRBD2 (6 bases). Germline loops: CDR1 DFQATT, CDR2 SNEGSKA (reference sequence). There are 15 residues in the CDR3. V was cut by 6 bases and J by 3 bases, with 19 bases left in between.